What follows describes a single T cell receptor beta chain. Enrollees, about 18 to 100 years old, lived in about two dozen US areas. Exposed enrollees encountered a COVID-19 case at some point within 2 weeks before study entry. Using immunoSEQ multiplex PCR, the repertoire was profiled, and TCRdb retains in-frame clones only, with some absent. The sample consists of more than 350,000 clones, roughly 90% of them appearing once. This specimen comes from a study of blood T cell repertoires in COVID-19. Study-level background: From the United States, Italy and Spain came samples of acute and convalescent COVID-19.

This TCR derives from a young woman who had been exposed to COVID-19. What was sequenced was PBMCs or T cells enriched from blood (not recorded which).

The chain's CDR3 is CASSRAGKGNTIYF. CDR3 nucleotide sequence: TGTGCCAGCAGTAGGGCAGGGAAAGGAAACACCATATATTTT. The V gene is TRBV27, the J gene TRBJ1-3, with D tentatively TRBD1 (5 bases). Germline lookup yields CDR1 MNHEY and CDR2 SMNVEV (reference sequence). This CDR3 contains 14 residues. Trimming removed 5 bases at V and 4 bases at J, with 12 bases between.